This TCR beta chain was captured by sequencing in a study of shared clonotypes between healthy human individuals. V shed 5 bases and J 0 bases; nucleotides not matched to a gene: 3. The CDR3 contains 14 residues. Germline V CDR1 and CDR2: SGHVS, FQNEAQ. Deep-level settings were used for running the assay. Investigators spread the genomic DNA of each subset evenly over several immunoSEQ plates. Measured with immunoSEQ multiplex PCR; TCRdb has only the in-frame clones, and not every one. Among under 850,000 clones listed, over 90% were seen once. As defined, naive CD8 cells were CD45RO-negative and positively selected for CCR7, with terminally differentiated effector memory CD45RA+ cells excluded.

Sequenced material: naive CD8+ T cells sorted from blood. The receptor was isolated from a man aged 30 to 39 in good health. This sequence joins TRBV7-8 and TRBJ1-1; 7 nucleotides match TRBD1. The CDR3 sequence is CASSRGQMNTEAFF. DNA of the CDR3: TGTGCCAGCAGCCGGGGACAGATGAACACTGAAGCTTTCTTT.